The next 20 T cell receptor beta chains were all read from a single sample in a study of T cell responses to AZD1222 COVID-19 vaccine. Here immunoSEQ multiplex PCR was the method, and the copy in TCRdb shows in-frame clones only, minus some. The sample shows 75,000 to 90,000 clones, 78% of them seen only once. The material was peripheral blood, obtained on day 0 of AZD1222 vaccination. The origin of the receptors is an adult in good health.

The chain employs TRBV28 and TRBJ2-3; possibly TRBD1 for D (6 bases). V was clipped by 7 bases and J by 2 bases, with 13 bases between them. The CDR3 loop spans 14 amino acids. CDR1 is MDHEN and CDR2 is SYDVKM in the germline V gene. For the CDR3, the DNA is TGTGCCAGCACCCTCAGGGGAGACACAGATACGCAGTATTTT. Residues: CASTLRGDTDTQYF.

The CDR3 nucleotides read TGCGCCAGCAGATTGATGATGGGACAGGGGGATTCACCCCTCCACTTT. Its protein product is CASRLMMGQGDSPLHF. The chain has TRBV5-1 and TRBJ1-6; 11 bases line up with TRBD1. The CDR3 runs to 16 residues. Losses at the gene ends were 5 bases for V and 8 bases for J; bases not matched to a gene: 9. Germline CDR1 and CDR2: SGHRS and YFSETQ. The full variable domain, completed using reference TRBV5-1 and TRBJ1-6, is KAGVTQTPRYLIKTRGQQVTLSCSPISGHRSVSWYQQTPGQGLQFLFEYFSETQRNKGNFPGRFSGRQFSNSRSEMNVSTLELGDSALYLCASRLMMGQGDSPLHFGNGTRLTVT.

This chain joins TRBV3-1 (or the pseudogene TRBV3-2) and TRBJ1-2, with D possibly being TRBD1 (5 bases). The CDR3 is made up of 15 amino acids. Germline CDR1 is LGHDT and CDR2 is YNNKEL (reference sequence). Between the trimmed V and J ends, which lost 1 base and 4 bases, there was a span of 13 bases. The CDR3 loop is CASSQGGGVGYGYTF. CDR3 coding DNA: TGTGCCAGCAGCCAAGGGGGAGGGGTCGGCTATGGCTACACCTTC.

This clone was seen a handful of times. The rearrangement uses TRBV30 and TRBJ1-1; 7 bases fit TRBD1. Germline-derived CDR1 and CDR2 are GTSNPN and SVGIG (reference sequence). The CDR3 has 12 amino acids. CDR3 bases: TGTGTGGGGCTCAGGGGGTACACTGAAGCTTTCTTT. It encodes CVGLRGYTEAFF.

CDR3 nucleotides: TGTGCCAGCAGTTTCCTTGGCGTACACGAGCAGTACTTC. Translation gives CASSFLGVHEQYF. The chain employs TRBV12-3 or TRBV12-4 and TRBJ2-7; unclear D gene. V was clipped by 3 bases and J by 5 bases, with 11 bases between them. The CDR3 runs 13 residues.

This chain connects TRBV5-1 to TRBJ2-2, with D possibly being TRBD1 (6 bases). Germline V gene lookup returns CDR1 SGHRS and CDR2 YFSETQ. V lost 0 bases and J lost 0, with 12 bases in between. The CDR3 totals 17 residues. CDR3 sequence reads: CASSLAPGAANTGELFF. CDR3 in DNA: TGCGCCAGCAGCTTGGCTCCAGGGGCAGCGAACACCGGGGAGCTGTTTTTT.

The chain has TRBV11-2 and TRBJ2-2, with 9 bases aligning to TRBD2. Trimming at V came to 7 bases and at J to 5 bases, leaving 11 bases not matched to a gene. The CDR3 has 16 amino acids. Germline loops: CDR1 SGHAT, CDR2 FQNNGV. The CDR3, as DNA: TGTGCCAGCAACCCAAGACTAGCGGCGACAACCGGGGAGCTGTTTTTT. Its translation is CASNPRLAATTGELFF.

V gene TRBV7-9 combines with J gene TRBJ1-6; D is unclear. With 2 bases removed from V and 6 bases from J, the gap between germline ends came to 11 bases. The CDR3 length is 15 residues. Germline-derived CDR1 and CDR2 are SEHNR and FQNEAQ (reference sequence). The CDR3: CASSLTRDGNSPLHF. In DNA form, the CDR3 reads TGTGCCAGCAGCTTAACGCGAGACGGTAATTCACCCCTCCACTTT.

J is TRBJ1-5 and V is TRBV28; the D gene is possibly TRBD1 (5 bases). This CDR3 comprises 13 residues. The germline gives CDR1 MDHEN, CDR2 SYDVKM. Trimming removed 8 bases at V and 1 base at J, with 9 bases between. CDR3 residues: CASRGGSNQPQHF. The DNA of the CDR3 is TGTGCCAGCCGGGGGGGGAGCAATCAGCCCCAGCATTTT.

The rearrangement uses TRBV19 and TRBJ1-2; D remains unclear. CDR1 and CDR2 (germline): LNHDA, SQIVND (reference sequence). V gave up 4 bases and J gave up 2 bases, with 11 bases separating them. The CDR3 contains 14 residues. The CDR3 here is CASSRAGSNYGYTF. The CDR3 DNA follows: TGTGCCAGTAGTAGAGCCGGGAGCAACTATGGCTACACCTTC.

This chain joins TRBV10-3 and TRBJ2-6, with 7 bases fitting TRBD2. Unmatched junction bases numbered 20, after V lost 5 bases and J lost 1 base. This CDR3 region has 21 residues. Germline assignment: CDR1 ENHRY and CDR2 SYGVKD. DNA for the CDR3: TGTGCCATCAGTCCTTGGATGCATCGGGGCGGGAGTCTGTCTGGGGCCAACGTCCTGACTTTC. This translates into CAISPWMHRGGSLSGANVLTF.

The genes are TRBV20-1 and TRBJ2-5; D is possibly TRBD1 (6 bases). With 5 bases removed from V and 3 bases from J, the gap between germline ends came to 7 bases. The CDR3 is 11 residues long. Per the germline V gene, CDR1 is DFQATT and CDR2 is SNEGSKA (reference sequence). CDR3 region: CSAYREETQYF. As DNA, the CDR3 is TGCAGTGCTTACAGGGAAGAGACCCAGTACTTC.

V is TRBV6-1 and J is TRBJ1-2, with D possibly matching TRBD1 (6 bases). Germline assignment: CDR1 MNHNS and CDR2 SASEGT. This CDR3 comprises 13 residues. Deletions cut 3 bases from V and 5 bases from J, with 10 bases between. CDR3 nucleotides: TGTGCCAGCAGTGAGACAGGCTATTATGGCTACACCTTC. Amino acid sequence: CASSETGYYGYTF.

This clone was picked up one time. The chain carries TRBV19 and TRBJ1-5; maybe TRBD1 (6 bases). This CDR3 has 16 amino acids. V lost 6 bases to trimming and J lost 3 bases, with 18 bases between them. Germline V gives CDR1 LNHDA, CDR2 SQIVND (reference sequence). The CDR3 is CASSWGGGQNNQPQHF. The CDR3 DNA sequence: TGTGCCAGTAGCTGGGGAGGGGGTCAAAACAATCAGCCCCAGCATTTT.

The chain links TRBV25-1 to TRBJ1-1; no definite D call. Germline lookup yields CDR1 MGHDK and CDR2 SYGVNS. V dropped 1 base and J dropped 5 bases, with 8 bases sitting between them. There are 13 residues in the CDR3. The CDR3 is CASSESWVTEAFF. The DNA for the CDR3 is TGTGCCAGCAGTGAATCCTGGGTGACTGAAGCTTTCTTT. The variable domain in full, completed from reference TRBV25-1 and TRBJ1-1, reads EADIYQTPRYLVIGTGKKITLECSQTMGHDKMYWYQQDPGMELHLIHYSYGVNSTEKGDLSSESTVSRIRTEHFPLTLESARPSHTSQYLCASSESWVTEAFFGQGTRLTVV.

A few counts support this clone. This rearrangement joins TRBV5-1 to TRBJ1-1; TRBD1 matches 7 bases. Germline CDR1 reads SGHRS; CDR2 reads YFSETQ. V lost 4 bases, J lost 4 bases, and 4 bases stayed unmatched. The CDR3 totals 13 residues. The CDR3 bases are TGCGCCAGCAGCGATCAGGGGGGCACTGAAGCTTTCTTT. The encoded protein is CASSDQGGTEAFF. Complete variable domain (other parts from reference TRBV5-1 and TRBJ1-1): KAGVTQTPRYLIKTRGQQVTLSCSPISGHRSVSWYQQTPGQGLQFLFEYFSETQRNKGNFPGRFSGRQFSNSRSEMNVSTLELGDSALYLCASSDQGGTEAFFGQGTRLTVV.

The J gene is TRBJ1-1, the V gene TRBV3-1 (or the pseudogene TRBV3-2); D possibly corresponds to TRBD1 (6 bases). There are 15 residues in the CDR3. In germline, CDR1 is LGHDT, CDR2 YNNKEL (reference sequence). V shed 0 bases and J shed 11 bases, with 19 bases lying between them. The CDR3 loop reads CASSQDMDSLKVAFF. CDR3 nucleotides: TGTGCCAGCAGCCAAGATATGGACAGTCTTAAGGTGGCTTTCTTT.

Of note for this clone: One end of the junction fails to match germline, which may point to a read error. The J gene is TRBJ1-3, the V gene TRBV24-1; D is undetermined. The CDR3 runs to 17 residues. Germline V CDR1 and CDR2: KGHDR, SFDVKD. The CDR3 spells CAPPNSDYSFSGNTIYF. CDR3 in DNA: TGCGCTCCCCCTAACAGTGATTATAGTTTCTCTGGAAACACCATATATTTT.

The chain combines TRBV24-1 with TRBJ2-2; TRBD1 might be the D (5 bases). Trimming shortened V by 2 bases and J by 5 bases, and 11 bases separated the two germline ends. CDR1 is KGHDR and CDR2 is SFDVKD in the germline V gene. The CDR3 runs to 15 residues. The DNA of the CDR3 is TGTGCCACCAGTGATTCAGGGCGCTATACCGGGGAGCTGTTTTTT. Translated: CATSDSGRYTGELFF.

The chain carries TRBV12-3 or TRBV12-4 and TRBJ2-5; D remains unclear. The V end lost 1 base, the J end lost 5 bases, and 8 bases lay between the germline ends. This CDR3 comprises 13 residues. CDR3 nucleotide sequence: TGTGCCAGCAGTTTAGGGCTCGGCGAGACCCAGTACTTC. This encodes CASSLGLGETQYF.